The T cell receptor (beta chain) described here comes from a study of cytomegalovirus exposure and HLA in healthy donors. Trimming took off 4 bases at V and 6 bases at J, with 21 bases between the two ends. CDR3 length: 17 residues. Germline loops: CDR1 SGHTA, CDR2 FQGNSA. Researchers ran the PCR with 60 Vbeta and 13 Jbeta primers. Profiled with immunoSEQ multiplex PCR; TCRdb holds only in-frame clones, not every one. The sample carries under 200,000 clones, roughly 83% recorded once. The sample comprised PBMCs. The gene calls are TRBV7-2 and TRBJ2-2; no clear D. This TCR came from a woman aged 45-59 years in good health and CMV-seronegative. CDR3 DNA sequence: TGTGCCAGCAGCTCCAATCTCGTGTTAGCTCCTGCCGGGGAGCTGTTTTTT. Its protein is CASSSNLVLAPAGELFF. The complete variable domain, with remaining parts taken from reference TRBV7-2 and TRBJ2-2, reads GAGVSQSPSNKVTEKGKDVELRCDPISGHTALYWYRQSLGQGLEFLIYFQGNSAPDKSGLPSDRFSAERTGGSVSTLTIQRTQQEDSAVYLCASSSNLVLAPAGELFFGEGSRLTVL.